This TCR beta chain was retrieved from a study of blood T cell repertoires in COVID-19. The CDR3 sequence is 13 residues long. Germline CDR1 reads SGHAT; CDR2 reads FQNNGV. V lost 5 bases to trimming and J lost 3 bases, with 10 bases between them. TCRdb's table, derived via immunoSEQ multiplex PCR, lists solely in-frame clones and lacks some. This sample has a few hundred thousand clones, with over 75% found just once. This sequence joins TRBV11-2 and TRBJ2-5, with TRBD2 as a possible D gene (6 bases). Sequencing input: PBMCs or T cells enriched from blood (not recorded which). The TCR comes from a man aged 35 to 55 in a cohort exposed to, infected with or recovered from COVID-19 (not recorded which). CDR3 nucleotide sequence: TGTGCCAGCAGCCCCGGGGGAGAAGAGACCCAGTACTTC. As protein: CASSPGGEETQYF.